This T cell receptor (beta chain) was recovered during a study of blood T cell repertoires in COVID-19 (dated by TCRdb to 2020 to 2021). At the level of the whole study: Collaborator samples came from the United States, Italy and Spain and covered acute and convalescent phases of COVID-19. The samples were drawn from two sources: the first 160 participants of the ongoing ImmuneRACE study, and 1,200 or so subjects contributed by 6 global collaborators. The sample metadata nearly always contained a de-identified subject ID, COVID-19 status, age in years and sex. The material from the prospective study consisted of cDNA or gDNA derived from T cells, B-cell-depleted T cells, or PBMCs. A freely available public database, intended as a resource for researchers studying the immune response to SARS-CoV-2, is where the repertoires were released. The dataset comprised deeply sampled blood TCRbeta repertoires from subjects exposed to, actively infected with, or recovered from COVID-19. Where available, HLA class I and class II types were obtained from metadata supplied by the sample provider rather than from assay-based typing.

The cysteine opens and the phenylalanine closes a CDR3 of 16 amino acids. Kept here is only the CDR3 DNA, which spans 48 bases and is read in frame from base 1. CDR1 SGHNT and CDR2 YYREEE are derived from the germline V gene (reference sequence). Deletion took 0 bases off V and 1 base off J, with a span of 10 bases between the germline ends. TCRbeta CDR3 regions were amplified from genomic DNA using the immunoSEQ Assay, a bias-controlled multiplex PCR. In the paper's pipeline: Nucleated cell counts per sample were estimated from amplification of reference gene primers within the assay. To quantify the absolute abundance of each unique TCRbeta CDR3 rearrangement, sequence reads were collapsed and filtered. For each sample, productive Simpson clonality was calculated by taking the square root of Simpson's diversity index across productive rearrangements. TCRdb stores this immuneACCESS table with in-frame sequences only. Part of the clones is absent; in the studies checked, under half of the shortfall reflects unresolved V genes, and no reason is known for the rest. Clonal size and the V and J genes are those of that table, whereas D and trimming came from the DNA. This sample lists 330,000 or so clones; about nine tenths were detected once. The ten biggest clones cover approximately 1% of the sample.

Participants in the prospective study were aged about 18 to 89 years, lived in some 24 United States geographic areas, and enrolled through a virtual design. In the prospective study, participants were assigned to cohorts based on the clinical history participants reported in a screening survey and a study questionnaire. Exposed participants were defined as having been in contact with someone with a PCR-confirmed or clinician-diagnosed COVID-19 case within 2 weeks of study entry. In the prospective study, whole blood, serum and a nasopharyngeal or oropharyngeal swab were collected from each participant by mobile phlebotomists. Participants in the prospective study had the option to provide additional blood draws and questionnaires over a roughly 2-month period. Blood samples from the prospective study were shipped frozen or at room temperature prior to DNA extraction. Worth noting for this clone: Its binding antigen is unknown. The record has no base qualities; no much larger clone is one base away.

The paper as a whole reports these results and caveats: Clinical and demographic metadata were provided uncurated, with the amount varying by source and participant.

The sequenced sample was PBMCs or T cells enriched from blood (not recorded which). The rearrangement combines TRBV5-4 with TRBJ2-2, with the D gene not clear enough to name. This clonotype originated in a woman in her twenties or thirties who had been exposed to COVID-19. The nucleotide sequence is TGTGCCAGCAGCTTGGAGTCAGTCCGGAACACCGGGGAGCTGTTTTTT. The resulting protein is CASSLESVRNTGELFF. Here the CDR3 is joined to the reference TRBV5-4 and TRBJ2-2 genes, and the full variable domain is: ETGVTQSPTHLIKTRGQQVTLRCSSQSGHNTVSWYQQALGQGPQFIFQYYREEENGRGNFPPRFSGLQFPNYSSELNVNALELDDSALYLCASSLESVRNTGELFFGEGSRLTVL.